The following is a T cell receptor (beta chain) sequence with its context. Its cognate antigen has yet to be identified. Within one base of it there is no much larger clone, and no base qualities were kept. Taken with the paper, the label for time point translates to: blood from clinic visit 5 months post-surgery; TSC patient then seizure free. Surgery cases with the highest brain T cell transcript signatures were selected for TCR beta chain sequencing of brain tissue and, where available, blood. Prior to surgery, the patients had been treated with at least one anti-epileptic drug. TCR-sequenced patients were children with drug-resistant epilepsy due to tuberous sclerosis complex, focal cortical dysplasia, Rasmussen encephalitis or hemimegalencephaly. The Monarch genomic DNA purification kit was used to extract bulk genomic DNA from unsorted brain tissue and whole blood. The immunoSEQ assay was used to generate TCR beta chain sequences from genomic DNA. The study's own analysis went as follows. CDR3 sequences that did not begin with the conserved framework cysteine at position 104 were removed manually. To get clonality, the normalized Shannon's Diversity Index was subtracted from one, giving values from 0 (maximal diversity) to 1 (oligoclonal). Differences in the frequency of the same CDR3 between samples, such as brain versus blood, were assessed with chi-squared comparison-of-proportions tests. Public clonotypes were identified by searching immuneACCESS, and similarity to known antiviral clonotypes was assessed with the VDJdb browser. This immuneACCESS table, as held by TCRdb, lists in-frame sequences with V and J called but not all clones. Of the missing ones, under half trace to an unresolved V gene in checked studies; the others have no known cause. That table furnishes V, J and clone size, whereas the DNA furnished D and trimming. The sample table lists 300,000 to 400,000 clones, about 93% of them with a count of one. The top ten clonotypes cover under 7% of the sample.

This record belongs to a study of brain T cells in children with intractable seizures (dated by TCRdb to about 2021). Looking at the study overall: Resected brain tissue from about 50 pediatric epilepsy surgery cases was first screened for immune gene transcripts using a NanoString immunology panel. About 70% of the 12 selected surgery cases also had pre-surgery blood sequenced, which left four cases with brain tissue only. Broader findings and caveats from the paper: Viral specificity was inferred only from CDR3 sequence similarity, and patients' HCMV serostatus was unknown. Because sequencing depth differed between pre- and post-surgery blood, the absence of clones from the pre-surgery sample may reflect undersampling.

The germline V gene gives CDR1 as SGDLS and CDR2 as YYNGEE. The V and J ends are trimmed by 3 bases and 4 bases, leaving 13 bases between them. Taken from cysteine to phenylalanine, the CDR3 has 14 residues. Left in the record is the CDR3 DNA by itself, 42 bases read in frame from the first base. The sample was peripheral blood, taken roughly 5 months after surgery. Here the chain combines TRBV9 and TRBJ2-5, and the D gene may be TRBD1, 6 bases matching. The TCR was taken from a boy under two years old with tuberous sclerosis and intractable seizures. The CDR3 protein: CASSGNRVTETQYF. The base sequence is TGTGCCAGCAGCGGAAACAGGGTTACAGAGACCCAGTACTTC.